This note documents a single T cell receptor (beta chain) sequence. Its antigen is currently not known. No base quality values were provided; no much bigger clone lies one nucleotide off. V and J are truncated by 4 bases and 5 bases respectively, leaving an intervening sequence of 14 bases. Via the germline V gene, CDR1 is SGHNT and CDR2 YENEEA. Including cysteine and phenylalanine, the CDR3 has 14 amino acids. CDR3 DNA is the only sequence kept; it has 42 bases, read in frame from the first base. Receptor amplification or capture employed the immunoSEQ multiplex PCR assay. DNA from the cultured and isolated CD4+ T cells underwent TCR beta CDR3 sequencing. The paper's processing steps were these. Non-productive TCR sequences were removed, reads were trimmed to the CDR3 region, and CDR3s of at least 7 amino acids were retained. Antigen-specific clonotypes were identified with the MANAFEST web app by comparing expansion in peptide wells against reference cultures. Positive clones required FDR<0.05 expansion versus reference and all other wells, odds ratio above 5, and frequency above 0.1% in two replicate wells. A clonotype was called cross-reactive if it was significantly expanded both in SARS-CoV-2 spike wells and in at least one common cold coronavirus spike condition. Using the stringdist R package, CDR3 similarity was measured by Levenshtein distance, and unrooted trees were constructed with ape in R 3.6.1. TCRdb stores this immuneACCESS table with in-frame sequences only. Part of the clones is absent; in the studies checked, under half of the shortfall reflects unresolved V genes, and no reason is known for the rest. V, J and clone size are those of that table, while D and trimming were read from the DNA. This sample has some 40,000 clones in its table, and around 72% of those were observed once. The top ten constitute about a sixth of the sample.

This entry comes from a study of vaccination effects on CD4 cells after COVID-19 (dated by TCRdb to between 2021 and 2023). Background on the whole study: Two doses of either the BNT162b2 or the mRNA-1273 mRNA SARS-CoV-2 vaccine were administered to participants. In a couple of convalescent patients, pre-vaccine samples were collected 16 days and one week ahead of the first dose, 142 and 148 days after COVID-19 diagnosis. The study compared SARS-CoV-2 spike-specific CD4+ TCR repertoires before and after mRNA vaccination in COVID-19 convalescent patients and infection-naive vaccine recipients. A total of around eleven COVID-19 convalescent patients and several SARS-CoV-2-naive healthy vaccine recipients were included in the full study. Cultures from other donors in the study were sequenced using the Oncomine TCR Beta short-read assay on an Illumina iSeq 100.

In the ViraFEST assay, PBMC were stimulated with viral peptide pools, and TCR sequencing was then used to find antigen-specific CD4+ T cell clonotypes based on their expansion. After 10 days of culture, CD4+ T cells were isolated with the EasySep CD4+ T cell isolation kit. Convalescent patients had PCR-confirmed SARS-CoV-2 infection between March and December 2020, before Alpha, Beta and Delta variants emerged in the United States. A few million PBMC per well were cultured with 9 to 10 ug/ml peptides in IMDM containing 5% human AB serum, about 10 IU/ml IL-2 and gentamicin. On days 3 and 7, half of the culture medium was replaced with fresh IL-2-containing medium. Unless noted otherwise, every peptide stimulation condition was grown in triplicate wells. Using Ficoll-Paque Plus gradient centrifugation, PBMC were separated from whole blood and then either used fresh or cryopreserved at -140C. The spike proteins of SARS-CoV-2 and of the common cold coronaviruses HCoV-NL63, HCoV-OC43 and HCoV-229E were spanned by overlapping peptide pools. The QIAamp micro DNA kit was used to extract genomic DNA from the cultured CD4+ T cells.

The investigation overall reported the following: Among convalescent patients, the spike-reactive repertoire after vaccination was made up mainly of new vaccine-induced clones that were largely distinct from the clones induced by infection. At late post-vaccination timepoints, both infection-induced and vaccine-induced clones showed marked clonal contraction, consistent with waning T cell responses. Only a small number of convalescent patients were included, and no early post-infection timepoints were available, which limited the study.

The sample was CD4+ T cells from PBMCs cultured with HCoV-NL63 spike peptides, taken before COVID-19 vaccination. What this sample's cell subset or site label stands for: HCoV-NL63 spike overlapping peptide pool stimulation. The source of this sequence is a human donor who had a prior SARS-CoV-2 infection. The V and J genes are TRBV11-3 and TRBJ2-5; the D call is tentative, TRBD1 or TRBD2, as each matches 5 bases. The CDR3 loop reads CASSSGADRETQYF. The nucleotide sequence is given as TGTGCCAGCAGCTCCGGGGCCGATAGGGAGACCCAGTACTTC.